These 11 T cell receptor beta chains share one sample of origin, sequenced in a study of OX40 agonist ivuxolimab in advanced cancers. Sequencing used immunoSEQ multiplex PCR; TCRdb keeps in-frame clones, though not all of them. The sample records about 61,000 clones, less than 85% being singletons. This sample comprised CD4+ or CD8+ T cells sorted from blood, obtained in a trial of the OX40 agonist ivuxolimab. The receptors here all came from an adult with an advanced solid tumor such as melanoma, head and neck, liver or kidney cancer.

The gene calls are TRBV19 and TRBJ2-2; D is possibly TRBD1 (5 bases). The CDR3 has 16 amino acids. Between the trimmed V and J ends, which lost 3 bases and 0 bases, there was a span of 11 bases. Germline CDR1 reads LNHDA; CDR2 reads SQIVND (reference sequence). The CDR3: CASSIDRVSNTGELFF. CDR3 DNA sequence: TGTGCCAGTAGTATTGACAGAGTATCGAACACCGGGGAGCTGTTTTTT.

The chain joins TRBV14 to TRBJ2-5; D possibly uses TRBD1 or TRBD2 (5 bases each). Between the trimmed V and J ends, which lost 1 base and 3 bases, there was a span of 6 bases. Looked up from germline, CDR1 is SGHDN and CDR2 is FVKESK. CDR3 length: 13 amino acids. The CDR3 protein is CASSQVGEETQYF. The CDR3, as DNA: TGTGCCAGCAGCCAAGTGGGGGAAGAGACCCAGTACTTC.

The chain combines TRBV5-1 with TRBJ2-4; weak D call: TRBD1 (6 bases). V lost 4 bases and J lost 5, with 10 bases in between. CDR3 length equals 13 residues. Germline V gives CDR1 SGHRS, CDR2 YFSETQ. CDR3 loop: CASSPGVENIQYF. Written as DNA, the CDR3 is TGCGCCAGCAGCCCAGGGGTGGAAAACATTCAGTACTTC.

The chain combines TRBV4-2 with TRBJ2-1; D ambiguous. Germline-derived CDR1 and CDR2 are LGHNA and YNFKEQ. CDR3 length: 15 residues. Trimming removed 2 bases at V and 4 bases at J, with 12 bases between. The CDR3 spells CASSQQDGTYNEQFF. The CDR3 nucleotides read TGTGCCAGCAGCCAACAAGACGGCACTTACAATGAGCAGTTCTTC.

This clone was detected once. The rearrangement joins TRBV7-2 to TRBJ2-3, with 9 nucleotides matching TRBD2. V lost 3 bases and J lost 2; bases outside the gene matches: 6. In germline, CDR1 is SGHTA, CDR2 FQGNSA. This CDR3 comprises 16 residues. The CDR3: CASSFGTSTATDTQYF. DNA of the CDR3: TGTGCCAGCAGCTTCGGGACTAGCACGGCCACAGATACGCAGTATTTT.

The V call is TRBV4-2, the J call TRBJ1-2; TRBD1 is a possible D gene (5 bases). Trimming took 0 bases from V and 6 from J, leaving 14 bases between them. Germline V lookup: CDR1 LGHNA, CDR2 YNFKEQ. The CDR3 covers 15 residues. CDR3 DNA: TGTGCCAGCAGCCAAGATAAGGCCAGGGTTAATGGCTACACCTTC. This translates into CASSQDKARVNGYTF.

The chain joins TRBV5-4 to TRBJ2-5; D ambiguous. CDR1 and CDR2 from the germline V gene are SGHNT and YYREEE (reference sequence). V lost 2 bases and J 2 bases, leaving 7 bases between the germline ends. The CDR3 spans 13 residues. CDR3 region: CASSFGAQETQYF. For the CDR3, the DNA is TGTGCCAGCAGCTTTGGCGCTCAAGAGACCCAGTACTTC. Full variable domain (rest looked up from reference TRBV5-4 and TRBJ2-5): ETGVTQSPTHLIKTRGQQVTLRCSSQSGHNTVSWYQQALGQGPQFIFQYYREEENGRGNFPPRFSGLQFPNYSSELNVNALELDDSALYLCASSFGAQETQYFGPGTRLLVL.

The chain carries TRBV30 and TRBJ2-7; 8 bases agree with TRBD2. Germline V CDR1 and CDR2: GTSNPN, SVGIG (reference sequence). The CDR3 sequence is 17 residues long. With 0 bases clipped from V and 1 base from J, the junction kept 11 bases outside the gene matches. The CDR3 reads CAWSVYFGREVSYEQYF. The DNA of the CDR3 is TGTGCCTGGAGTGTTTATTTCGGGCGGGAGGTTTCCTACGAGCAGTACTTC.

This clone has just one count. The chain links TRBV9 to TRBJ1-6, with D perhaps TRBD1 (5 bases). CDR1 SGDLS and CDR2 YYNGEE come from the germline V gene. Between the trimmed V and J ends, which lost 3 bases and 14 bases, there was a span of 21 bases. The CDR3 totals 15 residues. CDR3 coding DNA: TGTGCCAGCAGCGCCAGCCCTGGGGGACGGGGGACCCTCCACTTT. This gives the protein CASSASPGGRGTLHF.

This chain uses TRBV6-5 with TRBJ1-3; no reliable D call. This CDR3 is 14 amino acids long. Trimming took off 0 bases at V and 2 bases at J, with 5 bases between the two ends. In germline, CDR1 is MNHEY, CDR2 SVGAGI. In DNA form, the CDR3 reads TGTGCCAGCAGTTACTCGACCACTGGAAACACCATATATTTT. Protein: CASSYSTTGNTIYF.

The chain is built from TRBV6-5 and TRBJ1-3; a weak D match, TRBD1 (6 bases). V shed 6 bases and J shed 4 bases, with 16 bases lying between them. CDR3 length: 15 residues. CDR1 is MNHEY, CDR2 SVGAGI, per germline. The CDR3 region has the DNA TGTGCCAGCAGACCCCCGGGGGGCTACGGAAACACCATATATTTT. This codes for CASRPPGGYGNTIYF.